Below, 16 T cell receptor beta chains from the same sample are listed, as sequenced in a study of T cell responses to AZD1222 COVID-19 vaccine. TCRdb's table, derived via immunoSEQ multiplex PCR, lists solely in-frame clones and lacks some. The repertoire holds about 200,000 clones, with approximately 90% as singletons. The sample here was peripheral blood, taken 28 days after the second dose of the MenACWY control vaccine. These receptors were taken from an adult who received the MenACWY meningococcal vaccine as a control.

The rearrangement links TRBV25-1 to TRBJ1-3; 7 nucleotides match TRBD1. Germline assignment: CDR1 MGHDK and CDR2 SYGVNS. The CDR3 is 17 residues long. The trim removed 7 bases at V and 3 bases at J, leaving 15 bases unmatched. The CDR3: CASTQTGSHNLGNTIYF. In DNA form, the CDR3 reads TGTGCCAGCACCCAGACAGGGAGTCATAACCTTGGAAACACCATATATTTT.

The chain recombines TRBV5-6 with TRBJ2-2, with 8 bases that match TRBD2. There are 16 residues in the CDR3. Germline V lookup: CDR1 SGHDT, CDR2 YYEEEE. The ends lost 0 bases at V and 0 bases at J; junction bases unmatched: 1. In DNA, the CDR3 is TGTGCCAGCAGCTTGGTCGGGAGGGCGAACACCGGGGAGCTGTTTTTT. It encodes CASSLVGRANTGELFF. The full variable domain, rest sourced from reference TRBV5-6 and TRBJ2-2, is DAGVTQSPTHLIKTRGQQVTLRCSPKSGHDTVSWYQQALGQGPQFIFQYYEEEERQRGNFPDRFSGHQFPNYSSELNVNALLLGDSALYLCASSLVGRANTGELFFGEGSRLTVL.

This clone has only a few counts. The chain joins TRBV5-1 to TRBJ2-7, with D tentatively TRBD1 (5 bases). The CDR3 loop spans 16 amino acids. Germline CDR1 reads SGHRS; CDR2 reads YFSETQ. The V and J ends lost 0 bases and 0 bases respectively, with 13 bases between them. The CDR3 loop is CASSLVGRVSSYEQYF. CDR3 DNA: TGCGCCAGCAGCTTGGTGGGCAGGGTAAGCTCCTACGAGCAGTACTTC. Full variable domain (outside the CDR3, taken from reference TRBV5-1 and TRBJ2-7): KAGVTQTPRYLIKTRGQQVTLSCSPISGHRSVSWYQQTPGQGLQFLFEYFSETQRNKGNFPGRFSGRQFSNSRSEMNVSTLELGDSALYLCASSLVGRVSSYEQYFGPGTRLTVT.

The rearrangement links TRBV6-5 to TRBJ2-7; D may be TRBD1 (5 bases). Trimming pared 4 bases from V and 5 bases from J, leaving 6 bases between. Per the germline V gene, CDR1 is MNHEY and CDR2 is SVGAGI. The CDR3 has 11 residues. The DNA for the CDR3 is TGTGCCAGCAGTTGGGGCAACGAGCAGTACTTC. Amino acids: CASSWGNEQYF.

CDR3 in amino acids: CASSSLAGAYEQFF. The DNA of the CDR3 is TGTGCCAGCAGTTCACTAGCGGGAGCCTATGAGCAGTTCTTC. V and J are TRBV6-5 and TRBJ2-1, with TRBD2 matching 11 bases. With V trimmed by 4 bases and J by 8 bases, 4 bases remained unmatched. Germline CDR1 MNHEY, CDR2 SVGAGI. The CDR3 is made up of 14 amino acids.

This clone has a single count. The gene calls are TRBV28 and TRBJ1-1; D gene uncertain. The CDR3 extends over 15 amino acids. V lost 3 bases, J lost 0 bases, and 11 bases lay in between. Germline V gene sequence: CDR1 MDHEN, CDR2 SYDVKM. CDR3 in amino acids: CASSFTGSMNTEAFF. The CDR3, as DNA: TGTGCCAGCAGTTTTACGGGGTCAATGAACACTGAAGCTTTCTTT. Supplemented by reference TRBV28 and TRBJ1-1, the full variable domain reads DVKVTQSSRYLVKRTGEKVFLECVQDMDHENMFWYRQDPGLGLRLIYFSYDVKMKEKGDIPEGYSVSREKKERFSLILESASTNQTSMYLCASSFTGSMNTEAFFGQGTRLTVV.

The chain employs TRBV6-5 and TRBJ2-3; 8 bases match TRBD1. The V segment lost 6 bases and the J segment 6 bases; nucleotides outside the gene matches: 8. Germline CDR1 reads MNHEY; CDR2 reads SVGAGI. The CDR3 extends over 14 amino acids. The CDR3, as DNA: TGTGCCAGCAGGGTAGACAGGGGAAGGGATACGCAGTATTTT. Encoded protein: CASRVDRGRDTQYF.

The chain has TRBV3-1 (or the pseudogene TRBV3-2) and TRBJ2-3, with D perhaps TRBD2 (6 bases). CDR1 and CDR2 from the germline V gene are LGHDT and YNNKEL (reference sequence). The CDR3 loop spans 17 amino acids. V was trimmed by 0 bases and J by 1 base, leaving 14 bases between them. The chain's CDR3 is CASSQETPGVGTDTQYF. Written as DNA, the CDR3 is TGTGCCAGCAGCCAAGAGACCCCGGGAGTGGGCACAGATACGCAGTATTTT.

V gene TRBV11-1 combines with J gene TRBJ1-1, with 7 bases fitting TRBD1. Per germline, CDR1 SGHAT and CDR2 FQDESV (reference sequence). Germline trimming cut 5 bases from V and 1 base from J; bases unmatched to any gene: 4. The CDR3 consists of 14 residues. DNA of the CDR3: TGTGCCAGCAGCCAGGACAGGACGAACACTGAAGCTTTCTTT. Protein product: CASSQDRTNTEAFF.

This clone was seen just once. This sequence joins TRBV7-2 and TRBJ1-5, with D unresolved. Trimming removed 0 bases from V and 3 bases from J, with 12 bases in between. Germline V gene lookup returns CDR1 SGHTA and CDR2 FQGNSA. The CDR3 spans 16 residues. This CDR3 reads CASSLAQAANNQPQHF. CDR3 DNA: TGTGCCAGCAGCTTAGCGCAGGCAGCCAACAATCAGCCCCAGCATTTT.

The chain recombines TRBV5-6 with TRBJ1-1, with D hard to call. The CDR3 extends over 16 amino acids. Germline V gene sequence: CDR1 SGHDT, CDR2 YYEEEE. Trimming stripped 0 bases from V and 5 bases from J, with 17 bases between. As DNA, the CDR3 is TGTGCCAGCAGCTTGGGGGCGGTACGAGGGCGGACTGAAGCTTTCTTT. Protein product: CASSLGAVRGRTEAFF. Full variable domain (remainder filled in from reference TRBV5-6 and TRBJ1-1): DAGVTQSPTHLIKTRGQQVTLRCSPKSGHDTVSWYQQALGQGPQFIFQYYEEEERQRGNFPDRFSGHQFPNYSSELNVNALLLGDSALYLCASSLGAVRGRTEAFFGQGTRLTVV.

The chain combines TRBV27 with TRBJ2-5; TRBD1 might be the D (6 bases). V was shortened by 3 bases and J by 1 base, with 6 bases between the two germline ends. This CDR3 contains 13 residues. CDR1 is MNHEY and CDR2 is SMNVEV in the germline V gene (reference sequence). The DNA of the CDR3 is TGTGCCAGCAGTTTCAGGGGCCAAGAGACCCAGTACTTC. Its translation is CASSFRGQETQYF.

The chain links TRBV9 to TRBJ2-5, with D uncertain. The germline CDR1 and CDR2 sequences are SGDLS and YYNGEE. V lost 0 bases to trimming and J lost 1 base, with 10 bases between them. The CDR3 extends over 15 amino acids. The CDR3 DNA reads TGTGCCAGCAGCGTAGCAGCCCGAACCCAAGAGACCCAGTACTTC. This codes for CASSVAARTQETQYF. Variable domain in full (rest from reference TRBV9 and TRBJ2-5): DSGVTQTPKHLITATGQRVTLRCSPRSGDLSVYWYQQSLDQGLQFLIQYYNGEERAKGNILERFSAQQFPDLHSELNLSSLELGDSALYFCASSVAARTQETQYFGPGTRLLVL.

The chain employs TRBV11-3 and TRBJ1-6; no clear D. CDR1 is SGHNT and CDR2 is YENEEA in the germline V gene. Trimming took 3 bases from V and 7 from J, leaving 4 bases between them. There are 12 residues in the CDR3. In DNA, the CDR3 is TGTGCCAGCAGCTTCCCAAATTCACCCCTCCACTTT. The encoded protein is CASSFPNSPLHF.

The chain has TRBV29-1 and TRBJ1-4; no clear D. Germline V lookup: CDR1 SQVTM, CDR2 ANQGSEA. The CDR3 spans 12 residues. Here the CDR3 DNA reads TGCACCGTAGGTGGCGATCACGAAAAACTGTTTTTT. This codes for CTVGGDHEKLFF.

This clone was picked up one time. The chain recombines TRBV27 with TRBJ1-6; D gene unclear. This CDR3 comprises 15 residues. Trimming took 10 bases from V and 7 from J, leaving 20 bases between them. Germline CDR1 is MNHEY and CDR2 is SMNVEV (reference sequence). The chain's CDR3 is CATIYPGGSNSPLHF. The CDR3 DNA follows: TGTGCCACTATCTACCCGGGCGGTTCGAATTCACCCCTCCACTTT.